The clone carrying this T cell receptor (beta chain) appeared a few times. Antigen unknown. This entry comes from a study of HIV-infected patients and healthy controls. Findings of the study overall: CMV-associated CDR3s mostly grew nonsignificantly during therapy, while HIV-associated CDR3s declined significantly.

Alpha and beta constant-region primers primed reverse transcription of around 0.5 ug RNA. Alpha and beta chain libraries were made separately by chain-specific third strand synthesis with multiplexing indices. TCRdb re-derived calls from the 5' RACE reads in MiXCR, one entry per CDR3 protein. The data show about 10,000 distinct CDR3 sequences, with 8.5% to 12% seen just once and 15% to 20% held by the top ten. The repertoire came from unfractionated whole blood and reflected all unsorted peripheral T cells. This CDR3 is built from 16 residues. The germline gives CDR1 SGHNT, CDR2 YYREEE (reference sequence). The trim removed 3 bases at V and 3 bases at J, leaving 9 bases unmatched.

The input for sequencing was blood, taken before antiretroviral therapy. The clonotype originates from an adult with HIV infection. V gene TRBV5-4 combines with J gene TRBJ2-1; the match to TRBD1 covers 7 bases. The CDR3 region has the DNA TGTGCCAGCAGCTCCGAGACAGGGATCATCTACAATGAGCAGTTCTTC. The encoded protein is CASSSETGIIYNEQFF.